This T cell receptor beta chain was found in a study of Ad26.COV2.S vaccination and SARS-CoV-2 variants. The germline CDR1 and CDR2 sequences are MNHEY and SVGEGT. The CDR3 runs to 14 residues. Trimming removed 4 bases from V and 4 bases from J; junction bases left unmatched: 7. The assay was immunoSEQ multiplex PCR, and TCRdb's table has in-frame clones only and misses some. The sample shows approximately 400,000 clones, 83% of them seen only once. Treatment reported: roughly 20 received Ad26.COV2.S at low or high dose, single or two shots; 5 received placebo; per-sample allocation not given. Sampling occurred on day 63 after the first vaccine or placebo injection.

This chain connects TRBV6-2 or TRBV6-3 to TRBJ2-7, with 7 positions matching TRBD1. Material: peripheral blood, obtained in a trial of Ad26.COV2.S vaccine versus placebo. This clonotype was sampled from a person aged 18-65 years who received the Ad26.COV2.S COVID-19 vaccine or a placebo. Written as DNA, the CDR3 is TGTGCCAGCAGTTTCCGACAGGGAAGGTACGAGCAGTACTTC. Amino acid sequence: CASSFRQGRYEQYF.